The rows below give T cell receptor beta chains drawn from one sample of a study of T cell responses to AZD1222 COVID-19 vaccine. Using immunoSEQ multiplex PCR, the repertoire was profiled, and TCRdb retains in-frame clones only, with some absent. The sample includes about 140,000 clones, roughly 92% of them seen just once. Specimen: peripheral blood, collected on day 0 of AZD1222 vaccination. Source of these receptors: an adult in good health. The CDR3 runs from the conserved cysteine through the conserved F or W. The D gene is left open where the match is weak. Expanded clones are given a class, and other clones once, few, many or no size at all.

d_gene	v_gene	abundance	j_gene	len	CDR3nt	CDR3aa
.	TRBV30	.	TRBJ1-2	13	TGTGCCTGGAGTAGGGAGGGCGGCTATGGCTACACCTTC	CAWSREGGYGYTF
.	TRBV7-2	.	TRBJ2-7	14	TGTGCCAGCAGCCCGCGGAGGGACTTGTACGAGCAGTACTTC	CASSPRRDLYEQYF
.	TRBV9	.	TRBJ1-6	15	TGTGCCAGCAGTGCCACAGTCTCCTATAATTCACCCCTCCACTTT	CASSATVSYNSPLHF
.	TRBV15	.	TRBJ2-2	13	TGTGCCACCAGCAGGGACTTCGCCGGGGAGCTGTTTTTT	CATSRDFAGELFF
TRBD1	TRBV5-4	few	TRBJ1-6	15	TGTGCCAGCAGCTTTATCGGACAGGAGAGTGCACCCCTCCACTTT	CASSFIGQESAPLHF
TRBD1	TRBV2	.	TRBJ1-1	18	TGTGCCAGCAGTCTTATCAAACCCGGGACAGGGGTTAACACTGAAGCTTTCTTT	CASSLIKPGTGVNTEAFF
.	TRBV28	.	TRBJ1-2	13	TGTGCCAGCAGTTTGACAGGAACGGGCGGCTACACCTTC	CASSLTGTGGYTF
TRBD1	TRBV2	.	TRBJ2-7	17	TGTGCCAGCAGTGAAGGAAGGGGACAGGGCGGATACTACGAGCAGTACTTC	CASSEGRGQGGYYEQYF
.	TRBV5-4	.	TRBJ2-7	14	TGTGCCAGCAGCCAGGCGGGGATAACCTACGAGCAGTACTTC	CASSQAGITYEQYF
.	TRBV2	.	TRBJ1-6	17	TGTGCCAGCAGTGAGGGTCGTCTCCGCTCCTATAATTCACCCCTCCACTTT	CASSEGRLRSYNSPLHF
TRBD1	TRBV5-1	.	TRBJ2-1	15	TGCGCCAGCAGCGGGGGACAGGGAAACTACAATGAGCAGTTCTTC	CASSGGQGNYNEQFF
.	TRBV28	.	TRBJ2-7	14	TGTGCCAGCAGTTTAGACATAACCTCCTACGAGCAGTACTTC	CASSLDITSYEQYF
.	TRBV5-4	.	TRBJ2-1	15	TGTGCCAGCAGCTTGGTCCTTGGCGAGGCCAATGAGCAGTTCTTC	CASSLVLGEANEQFF
.	TRBV10-3	.	TRBJ1-4	14	TGTGCCATCAGCCCACTAGGCAGTAATGAAAAACTGTTTTTT	CAISPLGSNEKLFF
.	TRBV7-2	.	TRBJ1-2	16	TGTGCCAGCAGCTTAAGATCGGGGATGCCCTCCTATGGCTACACCTTC	CASSLRSGMPSYGYTF
.	TRBV7-9	.	TRBJ2-5	14	TGTGCCAGCAGCCCATTGGGGAATCAAGAGACCCAGTACTTC	CASSPLGNQETQYF
.	TRBV6-5	.	TRBJ1-1	12	TGTGCCAGCAGTAGGATGAACACTGAAGCTTTCTTT	CASSRMNTEAFF
.	TRBV10-3	.	TRBJ1-1	12	TGTGCCATCAACGGGGCGAACACTGAAGCTTTCTTT	CAINGANTEAFF
TRBD1	TRBV2	.	TRBJ1-2	15	TGTGCCAGCAGTGAGGGGCCGGGACAGACCTATGGCTACACCTTC	CASSEGPGQTYGYTF
TRBD1	TRBV11-2	.	TRBJ2-7	15	TGTGCCAGCAGCTCCTTGACAGGGAGTGCAGTCGAGCAGTACTTC	CASSSLTGSAVEQYF
.	TRBV28	.	TRBJ1-1	14	TGTGCCAGCAGTTTGCGTGCGATGAACACTGAAGCTTTCTTT	CASSLRAMNTEAFF
TRBD1	TRBV29-1	.	TRBJ1-1	14	TGCAGCGTCGATCGCCTACAGGGGGGCACTGAAGCTTTCTTT	CSVDRLQGGTEAFF
.	TRBV5-1	.	TRBJ2-1	18	TGCGCCAGCAGCACCGGACAGGAGCGCTCGATGGAGGGCAATGAGCAGTTCTTC	CASSTGQERSMEGNEQFF
TRBD1	TRBV30	.	TRBJ1-1	12	TGTGCCTGGGGGAACAGGGGAACTGAAGCTTTCTTT	CAWGNRGTEAFF
.	TRBV2	.	TRBJ2-3	13	TGTGCCAGCAGTCCCCTGGATGGCTATACGCAGTATTTT	CASSPLDGYTQYF
TRBD1	TRBV30	.	TRBJ1-2	11	TGTGCCTGGACAGGGGGCTATGGCTACACCTTC	CAWTGGYGYTF
.	TRBV11-2	.	TRBJ2-6	18	TGTGCCAGCAGCCGGTTCAGGGGGGACCTCTCTGGGGCCAACGTCCTGACTTTC	CASSRFRGDLSGANVLTF
.	TRBV5-1	.	TRBJ1-1	15	TGCGCCAGCAGCGTTGGTCGGTTCCCGGACTCCTCCGTAATCTTT	CASSVGRFPDSSVIF
TRBD1	TRBV4-1	.	TRBJ1-4	15	TGCGCCAGCAGCCAAGGACCAGGGACAGATGAAAAACTGTTTTTT	CASSQGPGTDEKLFF
.	TRBV28	.	TRBJ2-4	15	TGTGCCAGCAGTTTATGGGAGCGAACCAAAAACATTCAGTACTTC	CASSLWERTKNIQYF
.	TRBV6-5	.	TRBJ1-5	16	TGTGCCAGCAGTTACTCGAGGGCAGTGGGCAATCAGCCCCAGCATTTT	CASSYSRAVGNQPQHF
.	TRBV5-1	once	TRBJ2-1	13	TGCGCCAGCAGCTTGCGTTCTTACAATGAGCAGTTCTTC	CASSLRSYNEQFF
TRBD2	TRBV7-9	.	TRBJ2-3	17	TGTGCCAGCAGCCGGGGGCTAGCGGGAGAGGTGAAAGATACGCAGTATTTT	CASSRGLAGEVKDTQYF
.	TRBV5-1	few	TRBJ1-6	16	TGCGCCAGCAGCTTGGACGAGGGGCGCAATAATTCACCCCTCCACTTT	CASSLDEGRNNSPLHF
.	TRBV6-1	.	TRBJ1-5	15	TGTGCCAGCAGTGAAACTTCTGGGGGGGGTCAGCCCCAGCATTTT	CASSETSGGGQPQHF
.	TRBV19	.	TRBJ1-3	12	TGTGCCAGTATATCCTCTGGAAACACCATATATTTT	CASISSGNTIYF
.	TRBV24-1	.	TRBJ2-1	16	TGTGCCACCAGTGACCCCGGGGGACGCTCCTACAATGAGCAGTTCTTC	CATSDPGGRSYNEQFF
.	TRBV30	.	TRBJ1-2	15	TGTGCCTGGAGTGTACGTAGAATGGGATTCTATGGCTACACCTTC	CAWSVRRMGFYGYTF
TRBD2	TRBV7-2	.	TRBJ2-1	16	TGTGCCAGCAGCCCTGTTCTAGCGGGAGGGGGGAATGAGCAGTTCTTC	CASSPVLAGGGNEQFF
.	TRBV5-6	.	TRBJ2-3	19	TGTGCCAGCAGCTCATTCGGACCCCAAGTCTTCTCGCACACAGATACGCAGTATTTT	CASSSFGPQVFSHTDTQYF
.	TRBV19	.	TRBJ2-7	15	TGTGCCAGTAGTATCGGTTCAGCATATTCCTACGAGCAGTACTTC	CASSIGSAYSYEQYF
TRBD1	TRBV27	.	TRBJ2-7	15	TGTGCCAGCAGTTTATCGGCAGGGGGAATCTACGAGCAGTACTTC	CASSLSAGGIYEQYF
.	TRBV28	.	TRBJ1-1	12	TGTGCCAGCAGTTTATTTGGGACGGAAGCTTTCTTT	CASSLFGTEAFF
.	TRBV7-9	.	TRBJ1-2	17	TGTGCCAGCAGTCAAGGGCAGGACGCGGGCAGGGACTATGGCTACACCTTC	CASSQGQDAGRDYGYTF
TRBD1	TRBV5-1	.	TRBJ2-7	15	TGCGCCAGCAGCTTGGGGACAGGGATTACGTACGAGCAGTACTTC	CASSLGTGITYEQYF
TRBD2	TRBV6-5	.	TRBJ2-3	15	TGTGCCAGCAGGGGACTAGCGGACCCCACAGATACGCAGTATTTT	CASRGLADPTDTQYF
TRBD2	TRBV6-5	.	TRBJ2-5	15	TGTGCCAGCAGTAGCCGTCCCGGAGCGGGGGAGACCCAGTACTTC	CASSSRPGAGETQYF
.	TRBV3-1/TRBV3-2	.	TRBJ2-7	13	TGTGCCAGCAGCCCCAGGTTAACCTACGAGCAGTACTTC	CASSPRLTYEQYF
TRBD2	TRBV13	.	TRBJ2-7	16	TGTGCCAGCAGCCTCGGCAGGACGGGAGGGCCCCACGAGCAGTACTTC	CASSLGRTGGPHEQYF
.	TRBV3-1/TRBV3-2	once	TRBJ2-1	15	TGTGCCAGCAGCCAAGATCCGGGAGTTGGGAATGAGCAGTTCTTC	CASSQDPGVGNEQFF
.	TRBV4-2	.	TRBJ2-1	16	TGTGCCAGCAGCCAATCACTAGGCTGGCAATACAATGAGCAGTTCTTC	CASSQSLGWQYNEQFF
TRBD2	TRBV6-5	once	TRBJ2-7	14	TGTGCCACGGGGGGACGCGCGCTCTCCTACGAGCAGTACTTC	CATGGRALSYEQYF
.	TRBV6-5	.	TRBJ1-2	14	TGTGCCAGCAGCGGTTTGGGGCGAAAAGGAGGCTACACCTTC	CASSGLGRKGGYTF
TRBD2	TRBV18	.	TRBJ2-2	13	TGTGCCAGCTCACCAAGCGGGGCCGGGGAGCTGTTTTTT	CASSPSGAGELFF
.	TRBV2	once	TRBJ2-1	14	TGTGCCAGCAGTGAATTTAGCTCCTACAATGAGCAGTTCTTC	CASSEFSSYNEQFF
TRBD1	TRBV5-4	.	TRBJ2-3	16	TGTGCCAGCAGCTTGGTGACAGGGGGCGGGTCAGATACGCAGTATTTT	CASSLVTGGGSDTQYF
.	TRBV5-1	.	TRBJ1-1	13	TGCGCCAGCAGCTTGGAGGCCCAAACTGAAGCTTTCTTT	CASSLEAQTEAFF
TRBD2	TRBV7-3	once	TRBJ2-2	16	TGTGCCAGCAGCTCATTTAGCGGGAGGGCCGCCGGGGAGCTGTTTTTT	CASSSFSGRAAGELFF
.	TRBV20-1	.	TRBJ1-6	11	TGCAGTGCTAAAGGGAATTCACCCCTCCACTTT	CSAKGNSPLHF